The 18 T cell receptor beta chains below were found in one sample sequenced in a study of spatial heterogeneity in lung cancer. The sample's time point: sample taken at primary tumor resection. The authors sequenced whole RNA from tumor, nontumor lung or frozen PBMC without sorting. TCRdb re-analysed the 5' RACE reads in MiXCR, keeping a single row per CDR3 protein. This sample carries 19,000 or so distinct CDR3 sequences, around 21% of them seen once, and the ten largest clones take 15% to 20%. The specimen comprised PBMCs, sampled at surgery. These receptors originate from a female donor with early-stage non-small cell lung cancer.

By its share, this clonotype is medium-sized. The chain joins TRBV7-9 to TRBJ2-7; unclear D gene. V gave up 1 base and J gave up 2 bases, with 24 bases separating them. There are 19 residues in the CDR3. The germline V gene encodes CDR1 SEHNR and CDR2 FQNEAQ (reference sequence). CDR3 protein: CASSLGVLFGVDGAYEQYF. CDR3 bases: TGTGCCAGCAGCTTAGGGGTTCTGTTTGGGGTCGATGGGGCCTACGAGCAGTACTTC.

Concerning this clonotype itself: A much bigger clone sits one base away, suggesting this may be a read error. The genes are TRBV20-1 and TRBJ2-5; D unclear. The germline V gene encodes CDR1 DFQATT and CDR2 SNEGSKA (reference sequence). There are 14 residues in the CDR3. Trimming took 8 bases from V and 3 from J, leaving 19 bases between them. CDR3 region: CSTEPYGTEETQYF. CDR3 coding DNA: TGCAGTACGGAACCCTACGGAACAGAAGAGACCCAGTACTTC.

Of note for this clonotype: A read error may be the cause here, since a much bigger clone is one base away. Without the conserved terminal phenylalanine or tryptophan, this CDR3 likely stems from a read error. This rearrangement joins TRBV7-2 to TRBJ2-1; D is uncertain. The CDR3 has 11 residues. Germline CDR1 SGHTA, CDR2 FQGNSA. V was trimmed by 2 bases and J by 6 bases, leaving 2 bases between them. The CDR3: CASSLFNEQFL. The CDR3 DNA sequence: TGTGCCAGCAGCTTATTCAATGAGCAGTTCTTA.

This chain uses TRBV19 with TRBJ2-3; the match to TRBD1 covers 9 bases. Germline lookup yields CDR1 LNHDA and CDR2 SQIVND (reference sequence). V dropped 5 bases and J dropped 5; count of bases not matched to a gene: 8. This CDR3 comprises 15 residues. The CDR3 region is CASSSPGQGQDTQYF. Written as DNA, the CDR3 is TGTGCCAGTAGTTCCCCGGGACAGGGTCAAGATACGCAGTATTTT.

This clonotype was found many times. The V call is TRBV7-2, the J call TRBJ2-7; the match to TRBD2 covers 10 bases. V dropped 1 base and J dropped 6; count of bases not matched to a gene: 6. The CDR3 loop spans 15 amino acids. CDR1 is SGHTA and CDR2 is FQGNSA in the germline V gene. CDR3 loop: CASSLGDSGRTEQYF. For the CDR3, the DNA is TGTGCCAGCAGCTTAGGCGATAGCGGGAGGACCGAGCAGTACTTC.

Ten or more counts support this clonotype. The chain employs TRBV30 and TRBJ2-7, with 7 bases fitting TRBD1. The CDR3 totals 20 residues. The germline V gene has CDR1 GTSNPN and CDR2 SVGIG (reference sequence). Trimming took 0 bases from V and 2 from J; bases not matched to a gene: 22. The CDR3 loop is CAWSVTVTGSTPRGPYEQYF. The DNA of the CDR3 is TGTGCCTGGAGTGTCACTGTGACAGGGTCGACCCCCCGGGGACCCTACGAGCAGTACTTC. The variable domain in full, with the rest retrieved from reference TRBV30 and TRBJ2-7, is SQTIHQWPATLVQPVGSPLSLECTVEGTSNPNLYWYRQAAGRGLQLLFYSVGIGQISSEVPQNLSASRPQDRQFILSSKKLLLSDSGFYLCAWSVTVTGSTPRGPYEQYFGPGTRLTVT.

In this sample, this clonotype turned up many times. V gene TRBV28 combines with J gene TRBJ1-4; D unclear. The V end lost 5 bases, the J end lost 3 bases, and 19 bases lay between the germline ends. Germline-derived CDR1 and CDR2 are MDHEN and SYDVKM. The CDR3 length is 17 residues. For the CDR3, the DNA is TGTGCCAGCAGTACCATATCCGAAGGCTCATCTAATGAAAAACTGTTTTTT. Translated: CASSTISEGSSNEKLFF.

This clonotype was observed many times. The chain has TRBV25-1 and TRBJ2-3; D is undetermined. Deletions cut 8 bases from V and 0 bases from J, with 12 bases between. The CDR3 totals 14 residues. Germline CDR1 reads MGHDK; CDR2 reads SYGVNS. The CDR3 reads CASADKGSTDTQYF. The CDR3 DNA sequence: TGTGCCAGCGCTGATAAAGGGAGCACAGATACGCAGTATTTT.

V usage is TRBV5-1 and J usage is TRBJ2-7; 7 bases line up with TRBD1. Germline values: CDR1 SGHRS, CDR2 YFSETQ. V lost 0 bases, J lost 3 bases, and 6 bases stayed unmatched. The CDR3 is 15 residues long. The CDR3 sequence: CASSLETGWNYEQYF. The CDR3 DNA sequence: TGCGCCAGCAGCTTGGAGACAGGGTGGAACTACGAGCAGTACTTC.

This chain links TRBV20-1 with TRBJ2-2; a possible D gene is TRBD1 (5 bases). CDR3 length equals 14 residues. CDR1 and CDR2 from the germline V gene are DFQATT and SNEGSKA (reference sequence). Trimming pared 3 bases from V and 4 bases from J, leaving 12 bases between. Here the CDR3 DNA reads TGCAGTGCTAGTGGCACAGGCGGCACCGGGGAGCTGTTTTTT. Residues: CSASGTGGTGELFF.

This clonotype was counted ten times or more. V and J are TRBV9 and TRBJ2-7, with unresolved D. The germline CDR1 and CDR2 sequences are SGDLS and YYNGEE. This CDR3 region has 18 residues. With 3 bases removed from V and 2 bases from J, the gap between germline ends came to 24 bases. CDR3 sequence (DNA): TGTGCCAGCAGCGCGAGTTACCTACAGCTTCCCGGGCCCTACGAGCAGTACTTC. Protein sequence: CASSASYLQLPGPYEQYF.

This clonotype was seen ten or more times. The J gene is TRBJ2-1, the V gene TRBV5-1; 10 bases agree with TRBD2. Germline V CDR1 and CDR2: SGHRS, YFSETQ. J was trimmed by 9 bases and V by 1 base; bases with no gene match: 10. This CDR3 has 16 residues. The CDR3 region is CASSLTLRTSGLEQFF. CDR3 DNA: TGCGCCAGCAGCTTGACCCTTCGGACTAGCGGACTTGAGCAGTTCTTC.

This clonotype appeared many times. The chain has TRBV4-2 and TRBJ2-3; no clear D gene. V shed 3 bases and J shed 6 bases, with 7 bases lying between them. CDR1 and CDR2 from the germline V gene are LGHNA and YNFKEQ. The CDR3 sequence is 12 residues long. The CDR3 region has the DNA TGTGCCAGCAGCCACAAAGCGGATACGCAGTATTTT. Translating it yields CASSHKADTQYF.

This clonotype appeared a few times. A much larger clone differs by one base, so this may be a read error. For the CDR3, the DNA is TGTGCCAGCAGGCTCCGGCCGGAGATCTCGTACAATGAGCAGTTCTTC. Translation gives CASRLRPEISYNEQFF. The chain has TRBV11-2 and TRBJ2-1; D is unresolved. The V and J ends lost 6 bases and 4 bases respectively, with 19 bases between them. The CDR3 is 16 residues long. The germline V gene encodes CDR1 SGHAT and CDR2 FQNNGV.

In its sample, this clonotype is medium-sized. V usage is TRBV7-8 and J usage is TRBJ1-6; 8 bases line up with TRBD1. With 4 bases clipped from V and 7 bases from J, the junction kept 6 bases outside the gene matches. This CDR3 is 15 amino acids long. Germline lookup yields CDR1 SGHVS and CDR2 FQNEAQ. The CDR3 loop reads CASSSQGAWNSPLHF. Here the CDR3 DNA reads TGTGCCAGCAGCTCCCAGGGGGCTTGGAATTCACCCCTCCACTTT.

This chain links TRBV6-2 or TRBV6-3 with TRBJ2-1; 7 nucleotides line up with TRBD1. Trimming at V came to 8 bases and at J to 4 bases, leaving 5 bases not matched to a gene. There are 13 residues in the CDR3. Germline lookup yields CDR1 MNHEY and CDR2 SVGEGT. CDR3 sequence: CASRTGHYNEQFF. CDR3 DNA: TGTGCCAGCCGGACAGGACATTACAATGAGCAGTTCTTC.

The sample holds many counts of this clonotype. This rearrangement joins TRBV7-9 to TRBJ1-5, with 8 bases matching TRBD1. CDR1 SEHNR and CDR2 FQNEAQ come from the germline V gene (reference sequence). The CDR3 has 15 residues. After removal of 5 bases from V and 4 bases from J, the junction contained 7 bases not matched to a gene. CDR3: CASSPSWTGNQPQHF. CDR3 DNA sequence: TGTGCCAGCAGCCCCTCTTGGACAGGGAATCAGCCCCAGCATTTT.

This clonotype was picked up many times. The rearrangement links TRBV20-1 to TRBJ2-5, with 8 bases aligning to TRBD2. J gave up 3 bases and V 3 bases, and 15 bases lay outside the gene matches. Germline assignment: CDR1 DFQATT and CDR2 SNEGSKA (reference sequence). The CDR3 totals 17 residues. CDR3 nucleotides: TGCAGTGCTAGTGCCCAGCGGGAGTATCGCCCTGAAGAGACCCAGTACTTC. Translation: CSASAQREYRPEETQYF.